These T cell receptor beta chains were read from a single sample in a study of T cells in Graves' hyperthyroidism and ophthalmopathy. TCRdb redid the calling of the multiplex PCR reads with MiXCR, one entry per CDR3 protein. The table includes 550,000 to 650,000 distinct CDR3 sequences, 14% detected once. Specimen: blood. These receptors all come from a woman aged 40 to 49 with Graves' hyperthyroidism. Both conserved end residues are part of each CDR3. A D gene is named only where the DNA matches it firmly. The size field is filled for only some rows; it gives once, few, many or a size class.

size: few
D: TRBD2
J: TRBJ2-7
V: TRBV28
length: 15
DNA: TGTGCCAGCAGTAGGACTAGCGGGAGTGCCTACGAGCAGTACTTC
CDR3: CASSRTSGSAYEQYF

size: many
D: -
J: TRBJ2-5
V: TRBV7-3
length: 13
DNA: TGTGCCAGCAGCCACCGGGCTCAAGAGACCCAGTACTTC
CDR3: CASSHRAQETQYF

size: many
D: -
J: TRBJ1-1
V: TRBV6-1
length: 15
DNA: TGTGCCAGCAGATGGACCGGGACACTGAACACTGAAGCTTTCTTT
CDR3: CASRWTGTLNTEAFF

size: many
D: -
J: TRBJ2-3
V: TRBV11-2
length: 16
DNA: TGTGCCAGCAGCTTTGGGTACACGGCGCGCACAGATACGCAGTATTTT
CDR3: CASSFGYTARTDTQYF

size: -
D: -
J: TRBJ1-2
V: TRBV6-1
length: 14
DNA: TGTGCCAGCAGTCCTCAGGGGCGCCCGGGTGGCTACACCTTC
CDR3: CASSPQGRPGGYTF

size: many
D: TRBD2
J: TRBJ2-1
V: TRBV3-1
length: 15
DNA: TGTGCCAGCAGCCGGGGACTAGCGGGAGCGGTTGAGCAGTTCTTC
CDR3: CASSRGLAGAVEQFF

size: many
D: -
J: TRBJ1-2
V: TRBV28
length: 16
DNA: TGTGCCAGTGACCCCAGTGAGGGGCCACCTAACTATGGCTACACCTTC
CDR3: CASDPSEGPPNYGYTF

size: few
D: -
J: TRBJ2-4
V: TRBV4-1
length: 16
DNA: TGCGCCAGCAGCCAAGAAAAAGCTTTTAGCCAAAACATTCAGTACTTC
CDR3: CASSQEKAFSQNIQYF

size: many
D: TRBD1
J: TRBJ2-3
V: TRBV28
length: 18
DNA: TGTGCCAGCAGTTCACGTCCCGGGACAGGGGGCAGGTCAGATACGCAGTATTTT
CDR3: CASSSRPGTGGRSDTQYF

size: many
D: TRBD1
J: TRBJ2-1
V: TRBV27
length: 15
DNA: TGTGCCAGCAGTGACGGGACAGCCTCCTACAATGAGCAGTTCTTC
CDR3: CASSDGTASYNEQFF

size: -
D: TRBD2
J: TRBJ2-1
V: TRBV7-8
length: 14
DNA: TGTGCCAGCAGCCTATACGGGAGGGGAAATGAGCAGTTCTTC
CDR3: CASSLYGRGNEQFF

size: -
D: -
J: TRBJ2-2
V: TRBV19
length: 14
DNA: TGTGCCACCCAGGACTGGACGAACACCGGGGAGCTGTTTTTT
CDR3: CATQDWTNTGELFF

size: few
D: -
J: TRBJ2-2
V: TRBV6-4
length: 15
DNA: TGTGCCAGCAGTGACCTAGCGAAGAACACCGGGGAGCTGTTTTTT
CDR3: CASSDLAKNTGELFF

size: many
D: -
J: TRBJ2-1
V: TRBV7-2
length: 16
DNA: TGTGCCAGCAGTCCAATCGCGAGCATAACCTACAATGAGCAGTTCTTC
CDR3: CASSPIASITYNEQFF

size: -
D: TRBD1
J: TRBJ2-4
V: TRBV19
length: 14
DNA: TGTGCCAGTAGTGAACAGGGGGCCAAAAACATTCAGTACTTC
CDR3: CASSEQGAKNIQYF

size: -
D: -
J: TRBJ1-2
V: TRBV2
length: 12
DNA: TGTGCCAGCCATACCGGGCGGGGTGGCTACACCTTC
CDR3: CASHTGRGGYTF

size: few
D: -
J: TRBJ2-3
V: TRBV24-1
length: 15
DNA: TGTGCCACCAGTGATTTGACAGGGCCCACAGATACGCAGTATTTT
CDR3: CATSDLTGPTDTQYF

size: many
D: -
J: TRBJ2-5
V: TRBV20-1
length: 13
DNA: TGCAGTGCTAGAGGGACCAAAACTGGGACCCAGTACTTC
CDR3: CSARGTKTGTQYF

size: -
D: -
J: TRBJ2-1
V: TRBV11-2
length: 16
DNA: TGTGCCAGCAGCTTAGTCTACGAATCCTACTACAATGAGCAGTTCTTC
CDR3: CASSLVYESYYNEQFF

size: -
D: -
J: TRBJ1-3
V: TRBV2
length: 16
DNA: TGTGCCAGCAGTGAAGCAGCCGCCCACCTGGGAAACACCATATATTTT
CDR3: CASSEAAAHLGNTIYF

size: many
D: TRBD2
J: TRBJ2-1
V: TRBV7-2
length: 19
DNA: TGTGCCAGCAGCGTATACGGACTAGCGGGCCCTAGCTCCTACAATGAGCAGTTCTTC
CDR3: CASSVYGLAGPSSYNEQFF

size: few
D: -
J: TRBJ2-5
V: TRBV29-1
length: 12
DNA: TGCAGCGTTGTCCAGTTTGATGAGACCCAGTACTTC
CDR3: CSVVQFDETQYF

size: -
D: TRBD1
J: TRBJ1-1
V: TRBV5-4
length: 14
DNA: TGTGCCAGCAGCTTTGGACAGGGTGACACTGAAGCTTTCTTT
CDR3: CASSFGQGDTEAFF